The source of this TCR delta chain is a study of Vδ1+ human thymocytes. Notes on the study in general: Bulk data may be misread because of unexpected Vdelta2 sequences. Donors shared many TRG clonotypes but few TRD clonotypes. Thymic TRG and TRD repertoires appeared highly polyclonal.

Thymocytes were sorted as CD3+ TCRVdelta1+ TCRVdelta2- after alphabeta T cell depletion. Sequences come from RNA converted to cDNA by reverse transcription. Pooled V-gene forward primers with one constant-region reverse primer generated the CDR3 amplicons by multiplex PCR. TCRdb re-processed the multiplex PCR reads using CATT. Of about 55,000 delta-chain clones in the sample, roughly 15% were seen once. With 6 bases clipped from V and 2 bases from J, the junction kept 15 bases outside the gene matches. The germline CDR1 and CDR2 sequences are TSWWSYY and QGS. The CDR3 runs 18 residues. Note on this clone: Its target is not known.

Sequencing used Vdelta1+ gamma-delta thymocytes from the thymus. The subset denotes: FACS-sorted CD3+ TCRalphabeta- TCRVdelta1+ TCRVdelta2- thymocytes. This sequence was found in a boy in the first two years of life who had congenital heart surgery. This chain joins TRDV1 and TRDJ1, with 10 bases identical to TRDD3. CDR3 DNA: TGTGCTCTTGGTTTCTCCTACTATGAACTGGGGGATACCGATAAACTCATCTTT. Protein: CALGFSYYELGDTDKLIF.